A selection of T cell receptor beta chains follows, all from one sample in a study of cytomegalovirus exposure and HLA in healthy donors. The data were produced by immunoSEQ multiplex PCR, yet TCRdb's version contains in-frame clones alone and is incomplete. This sample has 120,000 or so clones, with less than 85% found just once. Sequencing was done on a sample of PBMCs. These TCRs come from a man aged 25 to 40 in good health and CMV-seropositive. CDR3s include the opening cysteine and the closing phenylalanine or tryptophan. The order of the fields is D gene, J gene, clone size, V gene, CDR3 protein, CDR3 DNA. D genes are given only for firm matches. Size tells how often a clone was seen (once, few, many) or the class of an expanded clone, and some rows leave it out.

TRBD1	TRBJ1-5	NA	TRBV4-1	CASSQVTGEQPQHF	TGCGCCAGCAGCCAAGTGACAGGGGAACAGCCCCAGCATTTT
TRBD1	TRBJ1-2	NA	TRBV2	CASSELPTSSGTANHGYTF	TGTGCCAGCAGTGAACTCCCCACATCTTCCGGGACAGCGAACCATGGCTACACCTTC
TRBD1	TRBJ1-6	NA	TRBV10-2	CASRDVQGNSPLHF	TGCGCCAGCAGAGACGTACAGGGGAATTCACCCCTCCACTTT
NA	TRBJ1-4	NA	TRBV27	CASSLTARPEKLFF	TGTGCCAGCAGTTTAACAGCCAGGCCGGAAAAACTGTTTTTT
TRBD1	TRBJ2-3	NA	TRBV5-1	CASSGQGTDTQYF	TGCGCCAGCAGCGGACAGGGGACAGATACGCAGTATTTT
NA	TRBJ1-5	NA	TRBV6-1	CASSEQLRGLYSNQPQHF	TGTGCCAGCAGTGAGCAGCTGCGGGGCCTTTATAGCAATCAGCCCCAGCATTTT
NA	TRBJ2-7	once	TRBV28	CASSLRAYEQYF	TGTGCCAGCAGTTTACGTGCCTACGAGCAGTACTTC
TRBD1	TRBJ2-7	NA	TRBV9	CASSVDPGQGNKQYF	TGTGCCAGCAGCGTAGACCCCGGACAGGGGAACAAGCAGTACTTC
TRBD1	TRBJ2-7	few	TRBV10-3	CAVNRGLDEQYF	TGTGCCGTTAACAGGGGGCTCGACGAGCAGTACTTC
TRBD2	TRBJ2-7	NA	TRBV25-1	CASSKAGVDEQYF	TGTGCCAGCAGTAAAGCGGGGGTCGACGAGCAGTACTTC
TRBD1	TRBJ1-2	NA	TRBV15	CATSMGQGHGYTF	TGTGCCACCAGCATGGGACAGGGTCATGGCTACACCTTC
NA	TRBJ1-6	NA	TRBV2	CASTPQGYNSPLHF	TGTGCCAGCACTCCGCAGGGATATAATTCACCCCTCCACTTT
TRBD1	TRBJ2-5	NA	TRBV5-1	CASSLQGQHGETQYF	TGCGCCAGCAGCTTACAGGGACAGCATGGGGAGACCCAGTACTTC
NA	TRBJ2-1	NA	TRBV7-6	CASQGNHEQFF	TGTGCCAGCCAGGGAAACCATGAGCAGTTCTTC
NA	TRBJ2-3	NA	TRBV7-2	CASSPGGSSTDTQYF	TGTGCCAGCAGCCCGGGGGGCTCCAGCACAGATACGCAGTATTTT
NA	TRBJ2-7	NA	TRBV29-1	CSVETGDHLTYEQYF	TGCAGCGTTGAGACAGGCGACCACCTAACTTACGAGCAGTACTTC
TRBD1	TRBJ2-5	NA	TRBV5-6	CASSSIDRGLGQYF	TGTGCCAGCAGCTCGATCGACAGGGGGCTCGGGCAGTACTTC
NA	TRBJ1-2	few	TRBV19	CASSIVPGRRLVYNYGYTF	TGTGCCAGTAGTATAGTACCGGGTCGTCGACTCGTCTACAACTATGGCTACACCTTC
TRBD1	TRBJ2-3	NA	TRBV7-3	CASSLTPGGVDTQYF	TGTGCCAGCAGCTTAACCCCAGGGGGCGTAGATACGCAGTATTTT
TRBD1	TRBJ2-7	NA	TRBV11-2	CASSPGQGTYEQYF	TGTGCCAGCAGCCCCGGACAGGGAACCTACGAGCAGTACTTC
NA	TRBJ2-3	NA	TRBV10-1	CASSDLSSTDTQYF	TGCGCCAGCAGTGACCTATCTAGCACAGATACGCAGTATTTT